The 30 T cell receptor beta chains below come from one sample, sequenced in a study of blood T cell repertoires in COVID-19 (dated by TCRdb to 2018 to 2021). Receptor libraries were prepared by the immunoSEQ multiplex PCR assay. In TCRdb, the immuneACCESS table is reduced to in-frame sequences with V and J assigned. These tables do not hold every clone; where another copy was compared, an unresolved V gene accounts for under half, and the others remain unexplained. The sample includes around 300,000 clones, with over 85% observed a single time. In total, the top ten clones hold about 8.4% of the sample. Sequenced sample: PBMCs or T cells enriched from blood (not recorded which). These receptors all stem from a woman aged 30 to 39 who had recovered from COVID-19.

CDR3 in amino acids: CASSFGWGLASDYNEQFF. The CDR3 DNA sequence: TGTGCCAGCAGTTTTGGGTGGGGACTAGCGTCGGACTACAATGAGCAGTTCTTC. The chain combines TRBV27 with TRBJ2-1, with TRBD2 identical over 10 bases. In germline, CDR1 is MNHEY, CDR2 SMNVEV (reference sequence). The CDR3 loop spans 18 amino acids. Unmatched junction bases numbered 11, after V lost 3 bases and J lost 3 bases.

The V gene is TRBV6-1, the J gene TRBJ2-1, with D perhaps TRBD2 (7 bases). Germline V CDR1 and CDR2: MNHNS, SASEGT. This CDR3 spans 15 amino acids. The ends were cut back, 0 bases at V and 5 bases at J, with 11 bases in the middle. CDR3 region: CASSEAIGGDNEQFF. DNA for the CDR3: TGTGCCAGCAGTGAAGCAATAGGGGGGGACAATGAGCAGTTCTTC.

V and J are TRBV5-4 and TRBJ1-4, with TRBD1 identical over 7 bases. Trimming took 4 bases from V and 6 from J; bases not matched to a gene: 12. This CDR3 is 16 amino acids long. Germline CDR1 and CDR2: SGHNT and YYREEE (reference sequence). Here the CDR3 reads CASSQQTGVEDEKLFF. The CDR3 DNA is TGTGCCAGCAGCCAACAAACAGGGGTAGAGGATGAAAAACTGTTTTTT.

This clone has a single count. V is TRBV5-1 and J is TRBJ2-1; maybe TRBD2 (6 bases). Germline V gene data show CDR1 as SGHRS and CDR2 as YFSETQ. The CDR3 is 16 amino acids. V was trimmed by 0 bases and J by 10 bases, leaving 20 bases between them. Written as DNA, the CDR3 is TGCGCCAGCAGCTTGGAAGCGGGCGGGATGGTTAGGGAGCAGTTCTTC. Translated, it gives CASSLEAGGMVREQFF.

The table lists this clone with a count of one. This rearrangement joins TRBV19 to TRBJ2-1; TRBD2 aligns across 7 bases. V was pared by 6 bases and J by 3 bases, with 11 bases of the junction left unmatched. Germline V gene data show CDR1 as LNHDA and CDR2 as SQIVND (reference sequence). This CDR3 is built from 16 residues. Here the CDR3 reads CASRQGSAGVYNEQFF. CDR3 in DNA: TGTGCCAGTAGGCAGGGTAGCGCGGGAGTCTACAATGAGCAGTTCTTC.

The chain couples TRBV16 to TRBJ1-1; D remains unclear. The germline CDR1 and CDR2 sequences are KGHSY and FQNENV. Deletions cut 4 bases from V and 2 bases from J, with 11 bases between. The CDR3 spans 14 residues. The CDR3 loop is CASSPGYYNTEAFF. CDR3 nucleotides: TGTGCCAGCAGCCCGGGATACTATAACACTGAAGCTTTCTTT.

The rearrangement links TRBV12-3 or TRBV12-4 to TRBJ2-1, with 7 bases matching TRBD2. Germline trimming cut 2 bases from V and 7 bases from J; bases unmatched to any gene: 2. The CDR3 extends over 13 amino acids. In nucleotides, the CDR3 is TGTGCCAGCAGTTTACGGCGGGAGAATGAGCAGTTCTTC. It specifies CASSLRRENEQFF.

The rearrangement joins TRBV7-2 to TRBJ1-1; TRBD1 matches at 9 bases. V trimming: 6 bases; J trimming: 0 bases; junction bases outside the gene matches: 5. The germline V gene has CDR1 SGHTA and CDR2 FQGNSA. The CDR3 loop spans 15 amino acids. The CDR3 region has the DNA TGTGCCAGCAGGCGACAGGGGGGGATGAACACTGAAGCTTTCTTT. It specifies CASRRQGGMNTEAFF. The full variable domain, rest sourced from reference TRBV7-2 and TRBJ1-1, is GAGVSQSPSNKVTEKGKDVELRCDPISGHTALYWYRQSLGQGLEFLIYFQGNSAPDKSGLPSDRFSAERTGGSVSTLTIQRTQQEDSAVYLCASRRQGGMNTEAFFGQGTRLTVV.

The chain joins TRBV29-1 to TRBJ1-3, with D unclear. CDR3 size: 13 residues. V was pared by 3 bases and J by 0 bases, with 6 bases between. Germline V gene sequence: CDR1 SQVTM, CDR2 ANQGSEA. CDR3 coding DNA: TGCAGCGTTGAGAGGAGCTCTGGAAACACCATATATTTT. This codes for CSVERSSGNTIYF.

The chain employs TRBV7-8 and TRBJ1-3; D gene ambiguous. This CDR3 comprises 15 residues. Germline V gene sequence: CDR1 SGHVS, CDR2 FQNEAQ. V was cut by 5 bases and J by 0 bases, with 11 bases left in between. CDR3 bases: TGTGCCAGCAGCCTAAGACTGCCCTCTGGAAACACCATATATTTT. This sequence encodes CASSLRLPSGNTIYF.

This chain joins TRBV10-3 and TRBJ1-4, with 9 bases that match TRBD1. With 5 bases clipped from V and 5 bases from J, the junction kept 6 bases outside the gene matches. CDR3 length: 15 residues. The germline V gene has CDR1 ENHRY and CDR2 SYGVKD. Here the CDR3 DNA reads TGTGCCATCAGTATGACAGGGGGGGTGAATGAAAAACTGTTTTTT. Translated, it gives CAISMTGGVNEKLFF.

The chain combines TRBV19 with TRBJ2-4; the D gene is possibly TRBD2 (5 bases). CDR1 and CDR2 (germline): LNHDA, SQIVND (reference sequence). The CDR3 length is 14 residues. V lost 6 bases to trimming and J lost 9 bases, with 18 bases between them. The CDR3, as DNA: TGTGCCAGTAGGAAAACAGTGGAGAGGGTCATTCAGTACTTC. Its protein product is CASRKTVERVIQYF.

The V call is TRBV18, the J call TRBJ1-1, with 7 bases matching TRBD1. In germline, CDR1 is KGHSH, CDR2 LQKENI. Trimming removed 6 bases from V and 2 bases from J; junction bases left unmatched: 3. CDR3 length: 13 residues. CDR3 sequence: CASSTGTNTEAFF. CDR3 bases: TGTGCCAGCTCGACAGGGACAAACACTGAAGCTTTCTTT.

J is TRBJ1-1 and V is TRBV19; the D is unclear. Germline values: CDR1 LNHDA, CDR2 SQIVND (reference sequence). The CDR3 totals 13 residues. With 4 bases removed from V and 2 bases from J, the gap between germline ends came to 8 bases. DNA for the CDR3: TGTGCCAGTAGTACCACTTTCAACACTGAAGCTTTCTTT. Translating gives CASSTTFNTEAFF.

This clone was picked up one time. The chain employs TRBV19 and TRBJ1-2, with D perhaps matching TRBD1 (5 bases). V dropped 5 bases and J dropped 4 bases, with 11 bases sitting between them. The germline V gene has CDR1 LNHDA and CDR2 SQIVND (reference sequence). The CDR3 contains 13 residues. The CDR3 DNA is TGTGCCAGTAGTCAGTCAGGGTTCTATGGCTACACCTTC. Translation: CASSQSGFYGYTF.

The genes are TRBV4-1 and TRBJ2-7; D is unresolved. The CDR3 loop spans 13 amino acids. Per the germline V gene, CDR1 is MGHRA and CDR2 is YSYEKL. Trimming pared 4 bases from V and 2 bases from J, leaving 9 bases between. In DNA form, the CDR3 reads TGCGCCAGCAGCCCGAGGAACCCCTACGAGCAGTACTTC. Translating it yields CASSPRNPYEQYF.

The genes are TRBV29-1 and TRBJ2-3, with D perhaps matching TRBD1 (6 bases). CDR1 is SQVTM, CDR2 ANQGSEA, per germline. The CDR3 spans 14 residues. The V end lost 7 bases, the J end lost 0 bases, and 14 bases lay between the germline ends. DNA for the CDR3: TGCAGCGGCTTACTGACAGGTAGCACAGATACGCAGTATTTT. This codes for CSGLLTGSTDTQYF.

The CDR3 spells CASSSNGARPTNEQFF. CDR3 nucleotide sequence: TGCGCCAGCAGCTCAAACGGAGCCCGACCGACCAATGAGCAGTTCTTC. V usage is TRBV5-1 and J usage is TRBJ2-1; D is ambiguous. The CDR3 covers 16 residues. In germline, CDR1 is SGHRS, CDR2 YFSETQ. V dropped 3 bases and J dropped 6 bases, with 19 bases sitting between them.

CDR3 coding DNA: TGTGCCAGCAGCTTTACCGGGACAGACTATGGCTACACCTTC. Translated, it gives CASSFTGTDYGYTF. The chain employs TRBV5-4 and TRBJ1-2; TRBD1 matches at 7 bases. The CDR3 has 14 amino acids. The V and J ends lost 2 bases and 3 bases, in that order; junction bases with no gene match: 4. Germline CDR1 and CDR2: SGHNT and YYREEE (reference sequence).

This clone was detected only once. The chain carries TRBV7-8 and TRBJ1-2; a possible D gene is TRBD1 (6 bases). Looked up from germline, CDR1 is SGHVS and CDR2 is FQNEAQ. V lost 5 bases, J lost 0 bases, and 16 bases lay in between. The CDR3 contains 16 residues. CDR3 DNA: TGTGCCAGCAGCATCAGATACAGGGAAGCTAACTATGGCTACACCTTC. Residues: CASSIRYREANYGYTF. Full variable domain (outside the CDR3, taken from reference TRBV7-8 and TRBJ1-2): GAGVSQSPRYKVAKRGQDVALRCDPISGHVSLFWYQQALGQGPEFLTYFQNEAQLDKSGLPSDRFFAERPEGSVSTLKIQRTQQEDSAVYLCASSIRYREANYGYTFGSGTRLTVV.

This chain joins TRBV2 and TRBJ2-7; weak D call: TRBD2 (5 bases). Germline CDR1 SNHLY, CDR2 FYNNEI. CDR3 length equals 13 residues. The ends were cut back, 1 base at V and 8 bases at J, with 12 bases in the middle. The CDR3 region has the DNA TGTGCCAGCAGTGAAGATTATTCGGGGAAGCAGTACTTC. As protein: CASSEDYSGKQYF.

This rearrangement joins TRBV13 to TRBJ2-7; D possibly corresponds to TRBD2 (6 bases). The germline V gene encodes CDR1 PRHDT and CDR2 FYEKMQ (reference sequence). The CDR3 consists of 16 residues. V was cut by 0 bases and J by 0 bases, with 12 bases left in between. CDR3 bases: TGTGCCAGCAGCTTAGGATGGCGGGAATACTCCTACGAGCAGTACTTC. It encodes CASSLGWREYSYEQYF. Variable domain in full (rest from reference TRBV13 and TRBJ2-7): AAGVIQSPRHLIKEKRETATLKCYPIPRHDTVYWYQQGPGQDPQFLISFYEKMQSDKGSIPDRFSAQQFSDYHSELNMSSLELGDSALYFCASSLGWREYSYEQYFGPGTRLTVT.

This clone turned up a few times. The chain is built from TRBV4-2 and TRBJ1-5; 8 nucleotides line up with TRBD1. In germline, CDR1 is LGHNA, CDR2 YNFKEQ. V was clipped by 1 base and J by 1 base; unmatched bases: 6. This CDR3 has 17 residues. CDR3: CASSQGQGRFSNQPQHF. CDR3 nucleotides: TGTGCCAGCAGCCAAGGACAGGGGAGATTCAGCAATCAGCCCCAGCATTTT.

The sample holds one count of this clone. This rearrangement joins TRBV18 to TRBJ2-1; D uncertain. CDR1 KGHSH and CDR2 LQKENI come from the germline V gene. Between the trimmed V and J ends, which lost 5 bases and 9 bases, there was a span of 17 bases. The CDR3 is 14 amino acids. This chain's CDR3 is CASSSRDLSGEQFF. The CDR3 bases are TGTGCCAGCTCATCAAGAGACCTTTCGGGTGAGCAGTTCTTC.

The J gene is TRBJ2-7, the V gene TRBV6-5, with D perhaps matching TRBD1 (5 bases). From germline, CDR1 is MNHEY and CDR2 SVGAGI. Trimming left V 8 bases short and J 1 base short, with 15 bases between. This CDR3 is built from 14 residues. CDR3 nucleotide sequence: TGTGCCAGCGCCCTGGGGCAGGAGTCCTACGAGCAGTACTTC. It is translated as CASALGQESYEQYF.

The DNA for the CDR3 is TGTGCCAGCAAGCTAGCGGGAATCTACGAGCAGTACTTC. This encodes CASKLAGIYEQYF. This chain uses TRBV6-5 with TRBJ2-7; 9 nucleotides match TRBD2. V lost 7 bases, J lost 3 bases, and 4 bases stayed unmatched. The CDR3 sequence is 13 residues long. Looked up from germline, CDR1 is MNHEY and CDR2 is SVGAGI.

The J gene is TRBJ1-5, the V gene TRBV5-6; D may be TRBD1 (5 bases). This CDR3 is 16 amino acids long. The V gene's germline CDR1 is SGHDT and CDR2 YYEEEE. Trimming took off 3 bases at V and 4 bases at J, with 17 bases between the two ends. As DNA, the CDR3 is TGTGCCAGCAGCTCAAGACTAGGGACGGGTAATCAGCCCCAGCATTTT. It is translated as CASSSRLGTGNQPQHF.

The gene calls are TRBV3-1 (or the pseudogene TRBV3-2) and TRBJ1-3, with D possibly TRBD1 on 5 matching bases. The V end lost 4 bases, the J end lost 8 bases, and 21 bases lay between the germline ends. CDR1 LGHDT and CDR2 YNNKEL come from the germline V gene (reference sequence). The CDR3 extends over 16 amino acids. In nucleotides, the CDR3 is TGTGCCAGCAGCCCTTGGGGGGACGGCTACGCGTACACCATATATTTT. The encoded protein is CASSPWGDGYAYTIYF.

This clone has only one observation. The V and J genes are TRBV25-1 and TRBJ2-7; 10 bases are a match to TRBD2. V dropped 5 bases and J dropped 6; count of bases not matched to a gene: 10. Germline-derived CDR1 and CDR2 are MGHDK and SYGVNS. This CDR3 spans 15 amino acids. The CDR3 spells CASSFLLAGAGEQYF. The CDR3 bases are TGTGCCAGCAGTTTCCTTCTAGCGGGAGCTGGCGAGCAGTACTTC.

This chain connects TRBV6-1 to TRBJ2-1, with D hard to call. The germline gives CDR1 MNHNS, CDR2 SASEGT. The CDR3 is made up of 17 amino acids. The ends were cut back, 4 bases at V and 4 bases at J, with 20 bases in the middle. Here the CDR3 reads CASSGGAYLTYYNEQFF. The CDR3 region has the DNA TGTGCCAGCAGTGGCGGCGCATACCTCACCTATTACAATGAGCAGTTCTTC.